This T cell receptor (beta chain) was sequenced in a study of vaccination and CD4 T cells after COVID-19. Across the whole study: Blood was drawn a median around 70 days post second dose, range 14 to 241.

Treatment noted: approximately 10-day PBMC culture with coronavirus spike peptide pools or control peptides (ViraFEST assay). The CDR3 consists of 13 residues. Per the germline V gene, CDR1 is KGHDR and CDR2 is SFDVKD. V lost 2 bases and J lost 7, with 8 bases in between. An Oncomine TCR Beta short-read assay was used to sequence the DNA from cultured CD4+ T cells. TCRdb re-analysed the PCR reads in MiXCR, keeping a single row per CDR3 protein. The sample has approximately 15,000 distinct CDR3 sequences, about 42% seen once. Worth noting for this clonotype: Its specificity is unknown.

Findings of the study overall: Convalescent patients studied were relatively few, and early post-infection timepoints were absent.

The origin of this receptor is a human donor who received a COVID-19 vaccine. The source material was CD4+ T cells from blood, cultured in vitro, sampled before SARS-CoV-2 vaccination. This sequence joins TRBV24-1 and TRBJ2-1; D is possibly TRBD2 (6 bases). As DNA, the CDR3 is TGTGCCACCAGTGATTCAGGGAGGAATGAGCAGTTCTTC. Its protein product is CATSDSGRNEQFF.